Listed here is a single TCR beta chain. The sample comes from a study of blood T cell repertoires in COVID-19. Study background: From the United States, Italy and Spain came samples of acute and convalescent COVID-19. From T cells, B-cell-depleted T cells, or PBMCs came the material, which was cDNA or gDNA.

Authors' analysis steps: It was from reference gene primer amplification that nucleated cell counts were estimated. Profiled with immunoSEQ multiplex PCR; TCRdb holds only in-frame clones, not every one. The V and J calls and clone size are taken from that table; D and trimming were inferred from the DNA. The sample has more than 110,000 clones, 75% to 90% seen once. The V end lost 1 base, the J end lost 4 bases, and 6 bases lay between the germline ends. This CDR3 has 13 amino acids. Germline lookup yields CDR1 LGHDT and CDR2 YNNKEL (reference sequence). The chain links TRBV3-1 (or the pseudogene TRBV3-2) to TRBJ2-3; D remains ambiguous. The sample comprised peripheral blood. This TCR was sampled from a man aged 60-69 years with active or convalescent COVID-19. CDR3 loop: CASSQGLSDTQYF. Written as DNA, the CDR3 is TGTGCCAGCAGCCAAGGTCTCTCAGATACGCAGTATTTT.